What follows is one TCR beta chain and its context. Its target is unknown. The PCR was carried out with 60 Vbeta primers and 13 Jbeta primers. Clones were sequenced by immunoSEQ multiplex PCR, and TCRdb holds only the in-frame ones, with some missing. There are 100,000 to 120,000 clones in the sample; roughly 71% occur only once, and roughly 8.3% lies in the top ten. V dropped 5 bases and J dropped 6 bases, with 25 bases sitting between them. This CDR3 has 17 amino acids. The germline V gene has CDR1 SGHVS and CDR2 FQNEAQ. This sample was included in a study of cytomegalovirus exposure and HLA in healthy donors. On the study more broadly: Among the approximately 420 donors who were genotyped, roughly 85% fell in the genetic ancestry cluster that is associated with self-reported Caucasian donors. Study-level findings and limits: A later analysis found most CMV-associated TCR beta chains apparently HLA-restricted. Among the most significant clusters, several appeared linked to common viral pathogens in a later analysis. Among the CMV-associated chains, a few were confirmed in vitro as specific for CMV antigens.

The specimen was PBMCs. V and J are TRBV7-8 and TRBJ1-2; D possibly corresponds to TRBD1 (5 bases). The receptor was isolated from a young man in good health and CMV-seropositive. The DNA of the CDR3 is TGTGCCAGCAGCCCTGAGACAGTCCTTCTGTTCCAGGATGGCTACACCTTC. This translates into CASSPETVLLFQDGYTF. Complete variable domain (other parts from reference TRBV7-8 and TRBJ1-2): GAGVSQSPRYKVAKRGQDVALRCDPISGHVSLFWYQQALGQGPEFLTYFQNEAQLDKSGLPSDRFFAERPEGSVSTLKIQRTQQEDSAVYLCASSPETVLLFQDGYTFGSGTRLTVV.